This T cell receptor (beta chain) stems from a study of identical twins. The CDR3 length is 16 residues. The germline V gene has CDR1 DFQATT and CDR2 SNEGSKA (reference sequence). With V trimmed by 3 bases and J by 0 bases, 7 bases remained unmatched. Using its own MiXCR run on the 5' RACE reads, TCRdb lists one record per CDR3 protein. The table has around 510,000 distinct CDR3 sequences, around an eighth seen once. These data were also filed under a second study, of yellow fever vaccine responses in identical twins.

The rearrangement joins TRBV20-1 to TRBJ2-2; TRBD2 agrees at 7 bases. Sequencing was performed on CD4+ T cells sorted from blood. The sequence was obtained from a young woman in good health. CDR3 residues: CSASRWRETNTGELFF. The CDR3 DNA reads TGCAGTGCTAGCAGGTGGCGGGAGACGAACACCGGGGAGCTGTTTTTT.